This T cell receptor beta chain was sequenced during a study of blood T cell repertoires in COVID-19. Study background: Sites in the United States, Italy and Spain provided acute and convalescent COVID-19 samples. T cells, B-cell-depleted T cells, or PBMCs provided the cDNA or gDNA that served as material.

This clone was counted between two and nine times. Trimming took 4 bases from V and 6 from J; bases not matched to a gene: 6. The CDR3 is made up of 15 amino acids. Germline loops: CDR1 SGHRS, CDR2 YFSETQ. As processed by the authors: Amplification with reference gene primers provided the estimates of nucleated cell counts. Some clones are missing from TCRdb's copy, which holds only in-frame ones; the method was immunoSEQ multiplex PCR. V and J calls plus clone size are reproduced from that table; the DNA served to infer D and trimming. The table has about 200,000 clones, about 83% seen once; the top ten hold roughly 20%. In Seattle, patients joined the study during active infection and were tracked longitudinally.

This receptor was identified in a person between 65 and 80 years old with COVID-19, enrolled during active disease. Sequenced sample: peripheral blood. This chain links TRBV5-1 with TRBJ2-2; 10 bases line up with TRBD2. CDR3 nucleotides: TGCGCCAGCAGCCCAGCGGGGGGGCCTGCCGGGGAGCTGTTTTTT. This translates into CASSPAGGPAGELFF.